One sample yielded the 3 T cell receptor beta chains listed below, sequenced in a study of human T cells and chemical hapten exposure (dated by TCRdb to the early 2020s). The library was made by RACE. Instrument on record: NextSeq 500. TCRdb reanalyzed the raw reads on its own, using fastp at Q25 for trimming and MiXCR for clone calling, and kept in-frame beta chains. Merged by CDR3 protein, the rows form single entries marked with the most common genes and DNA. The sample table records about 380,000 distinct CDR3 sequences; roughly 4.8% of these occur just once. The ten most abundant clones make up under 3% of the sample. The sample's time point, from its label and the paper: patch test 1, 2 weeks after DPC sensitization. The treatment or condition label, as the study defines it: therapeutic diphenylcyclopropenone sensitization with weekly scalp DPC. The sequences come from whole blood, collected in connection with sensitization to the hapten diphenylcyclopropenone (DPC). These receptors were collected from a woman in her fifties or sixties with alopecia areata. Some clones in this sample may be carry-over from other donors' samples.

As DNA, the CDR3 is TGTGCCAGCAGCTTAGAATGGCAGTTCTTC. Translating gives CASSLEWQFF. The chain couples TRBV11-2 to TRBJ2-1; unclear D gene. The V and J ends lost 0 bases and 12 bases respectively, with 3 bases between them. This CDR3 is 10 amino acids long. The germline CDR1 and CDR2 sequences are SGHAT and FQNNGV.

This clonotype was counted a single time. Mismatch with germline at one junction end may stem from a read error. The V call is TRBV6-6, the J call TRBJ1-3, with D maybe TRBD1 (5 bases). The CDR3 has 15 amino acids. Looked up from germline, CDR1 is MNHNY and CDR2 is SVGAGI (reference sequence). CDR3 in DNA: TGTGCCAGCAGTTACACAGGCCTCTCTGCAAACACCATATATTTT. It encodes CASSYTGLSANTIYF.

This clonotype has a count of ten or more. The chain recombines TRBV6-2 or TRBV6-3 with TRBJ1-1, with no clear D. V lost 5 bases, J lost 7 bases, and 8 bases lay in between. Germline V gene sequence: CDR1 MNHEY, CDR2 SVGEGT. The CDR3 is 11 amino acids. The chain's CDR3 is CASSNNYEAFF. CDR3 nucleotide sequence: TGTGCCAGCAGTAATAACTATGAAGCTTTCTTT.